This T cell receptor (beta chain) was retrieved from a study of blood T cell repertoires in COVID-19 (dated by TCRdb to the early 2020s). General notes on the study: Samples covering the acute and convalescent phases of COVID-19 were provided by collaborators in the United States, Italy and Spain. Subjects who had been exposed to COVID-19, were actively infected with it, or had recovered from it provided the deeply sampled blood TCRbeta repertoires that made up the dataset. Nearly every sample came with metadata listing a de-identified subject ID, COVID-19 status, age in years and sex. The samples were drawn from the first 160 participants of the ongoing ImmuneRACE study and from 1,254 subjects provided by 6 global collaborators. The material from the prospective study consisted of cDNA or gDNA derived from T cells, B-cell-depleted T cells, or PBMCs. A freely available public database, intended as a resource for researchers studying the immune response to SARS-CoV-2, is where the repertoires were released. Where available, HLA class I and class II types were taken from metadata supplied by the sample provider and were not determined by assay-based typing.

The CDR3 holds 13 amino acids from the cysteine to the phenylalanine. CDR3 DNA is the only sequence kept; it has 39 bases, read in frame from the first base. From the germline V gene (reference sequence), CDR1 is GTSNPN and CDR2 is SVGIG. V and J lose 2 bases and 1 base, and a span of 8 bases separates them. Points the paper makes about the study in general: The quantity of clinical and demographic metadata differed by source and by participant and was supplied without curation.

About this clone itself: It has no known antigen specificity. No qualities accompany the bases; no much larger clone lies one base away. The same CDR3 arises from other DNA sequences in this sample as well.

TCRbeta CDR3 regions were amplified from genomic DNA using the immunoSEQ Assay, a bias-controlled multiplex PCR. As for the original processing: Nucleated cell counts per sample were estimated from amplification of reference gene primers within the assay. Sequence reads were collapsed and filtered to measure the absolute abundance of every unique TCRbeta CDR3 rearrangement. For each sample, productive Simpson clonality was calculated as the square root of Simpson's diversity index across productive rearrangements. In TCRdb, the immuneACCESS table is reduced to in-frame sequences with V and J assigned. These tables do not hold every clone; where another copy was compared, an unresolved V gene accounts for under half, and the others remain unexplained. V, J and clone size derive from that table, while D and trimming were established from the DNA sequence. Within this sample are some 200,000 clones, with more than 65% of them counted one time only. Approximately 2.5% of the sample is in the top ten clones.

Whole blood was collected in K2EDTA tubes by collaborating institutions according to the institutions' own protocols. For TCRbeta analysis, collaborators shipped samples as frozen whole blood, isolated PBMCs, or DNA extracted from either of those sample types. The source material was peripheral blood. The chain joins TRBV30 to TRBJ1-2, with TRBD1 perhaps the D gene, on 5 matching bases. This clonotype was sampled from a woman aged 55-69 years with acute or convalescent COVID-19. The sequenced DNA is TGTGCCTGGAGTTTGGGGGGTAACTATGGCTACACCTTC. Translated, this gives CAWSLGGNYGYTF.